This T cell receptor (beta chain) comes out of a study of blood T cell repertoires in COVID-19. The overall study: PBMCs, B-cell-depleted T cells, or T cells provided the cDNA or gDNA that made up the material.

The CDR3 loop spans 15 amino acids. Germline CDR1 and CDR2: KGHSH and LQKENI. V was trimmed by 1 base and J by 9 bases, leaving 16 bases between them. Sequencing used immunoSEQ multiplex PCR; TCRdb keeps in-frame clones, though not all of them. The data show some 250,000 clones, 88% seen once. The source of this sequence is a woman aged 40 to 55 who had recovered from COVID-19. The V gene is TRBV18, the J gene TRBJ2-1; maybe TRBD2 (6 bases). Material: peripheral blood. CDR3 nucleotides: TGTGCCAGCTCACCACAGGGCGCTAGCGCGGTTGAGCAGTTCTTC. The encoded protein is CASSPQGASAVEQFF.